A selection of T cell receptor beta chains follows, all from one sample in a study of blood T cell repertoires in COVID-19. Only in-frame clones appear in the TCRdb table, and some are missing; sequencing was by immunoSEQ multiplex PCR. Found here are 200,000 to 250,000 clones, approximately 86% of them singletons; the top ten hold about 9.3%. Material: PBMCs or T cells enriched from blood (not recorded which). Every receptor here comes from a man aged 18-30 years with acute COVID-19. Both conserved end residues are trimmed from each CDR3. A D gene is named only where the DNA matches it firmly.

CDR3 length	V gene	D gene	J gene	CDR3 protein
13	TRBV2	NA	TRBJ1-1	ASGVNPGVGTEAF
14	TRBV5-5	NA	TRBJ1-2	ASSLGRVGSNYGYT
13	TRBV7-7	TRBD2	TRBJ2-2	ASSYSGSNTGELF
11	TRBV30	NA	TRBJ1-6	AWRGAHNSPLH
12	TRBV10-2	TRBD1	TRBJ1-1	ASSGSGTALEAF
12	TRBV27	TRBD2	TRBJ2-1	ATKSTGTINEQF
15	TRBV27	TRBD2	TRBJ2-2	ASSYGGSGRWVGELF
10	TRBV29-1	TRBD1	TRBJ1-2	SVGGGADGYT
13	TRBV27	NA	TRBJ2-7	ASSLGLTTSYEQY
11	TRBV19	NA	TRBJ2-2	ASTPTPTGELF
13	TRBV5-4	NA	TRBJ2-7	ASSLAFSGSYEQY
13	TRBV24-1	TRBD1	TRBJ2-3	ATSEGQSIIDTQY
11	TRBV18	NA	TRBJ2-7	ASSPGQVYEQY
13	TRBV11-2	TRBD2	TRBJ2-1	ASRRGGYLYNEQF
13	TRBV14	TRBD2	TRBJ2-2	ASSHRAGVTGELF
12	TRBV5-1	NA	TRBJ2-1	ASRYQASNNEQF
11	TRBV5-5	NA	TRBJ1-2	ASSLGSVYGYT
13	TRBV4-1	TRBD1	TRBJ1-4	ASSQPTGANEKLF
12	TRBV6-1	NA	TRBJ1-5	ASSEDTTVTPQH
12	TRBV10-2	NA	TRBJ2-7	ASSEAPSTLALY
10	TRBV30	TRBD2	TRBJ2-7	AWTAGAYEQY
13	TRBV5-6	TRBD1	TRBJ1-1	ASSHLDRMNTEAF
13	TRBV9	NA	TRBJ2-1	ASSEDLGSYNEQF
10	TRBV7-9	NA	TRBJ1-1	ASSLARGEAF
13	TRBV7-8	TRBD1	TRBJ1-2	ASSLGERTGNGYT
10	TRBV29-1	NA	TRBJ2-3	SASEWADTQY
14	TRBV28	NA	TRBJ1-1	ASSSPSGRENTEAF
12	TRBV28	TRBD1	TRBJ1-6	ASSPTGVHSPLH
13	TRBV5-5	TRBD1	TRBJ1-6	ASSLTGQGYSPLH
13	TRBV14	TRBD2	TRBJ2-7	ASSQVAGTSWEQY
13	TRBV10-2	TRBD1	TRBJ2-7	ASSESGTGAYEQY
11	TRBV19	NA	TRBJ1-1	ASSSSVNTEAF
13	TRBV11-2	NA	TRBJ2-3	ASSSPGDSADTQY
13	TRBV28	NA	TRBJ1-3	ASSSAGESGNTIY
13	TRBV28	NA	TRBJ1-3	ASSPGPTRGNTIY
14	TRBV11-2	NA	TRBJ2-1	ASSLGPGSSYNEQF
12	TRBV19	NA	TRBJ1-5	ASSMTALDPPQH
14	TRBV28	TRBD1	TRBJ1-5	ASSSDGQGLTRPQH
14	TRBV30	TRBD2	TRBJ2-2	AWALAGDGRTGELF
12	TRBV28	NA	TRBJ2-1	ASSLGGMPDEQF
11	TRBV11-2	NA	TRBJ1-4	ASSLGGMEKLF
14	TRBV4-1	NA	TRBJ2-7	ASSPTGSDGAYEQY
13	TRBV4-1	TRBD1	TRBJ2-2	ASSQGGQGPGELF
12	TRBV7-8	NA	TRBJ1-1	ASSLFGQNTEAF
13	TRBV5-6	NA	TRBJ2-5	ASSFFREAQETQY
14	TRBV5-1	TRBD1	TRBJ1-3	ASSFPGGNSGNTIY
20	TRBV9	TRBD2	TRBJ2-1	ASSVAGGAGLAGPDTYNEQF
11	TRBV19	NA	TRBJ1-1	ASSITLNTEAF
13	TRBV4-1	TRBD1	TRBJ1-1	ASSQLGQGNTEAF
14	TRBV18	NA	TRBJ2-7	ASSPPTGQGINEQY
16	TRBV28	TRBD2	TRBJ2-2	ASSMGLAGGPNTGELF
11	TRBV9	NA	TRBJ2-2	ASSVDITGELF
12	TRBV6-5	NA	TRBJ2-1	ASSYSTDYDEQF